This T cell receptor beta chain comes out of a study of blood T cells in healthy people across ages. CDR1 is LNHDA and CDR2 is SQIVND in the germline V gene (reference sequence). The CDR3 contains 14 residues. Trimming removed 3 bases at V and 4 bases at J, with 12 bases between. Concerning this clonotype: What it recognizes is unknown.

Study-wide results and limits: No one knew whether donors had CMV, which possibly confounded expanded clonotype changes.

Healthy Caucasian individuals from Russia aged 6 to 90 served as donors. A second PCR, run for about 6 to 11 cycles, used a sample-barcoded 5' primer plus a J-beta primer mix. TCRdb processed the 5' RACE reads anew with MiXCR; each CDR3 protein has one entry. The sample consists of around 1,800,000 distinct CDR3 sequences, roughly two fifths of them appearing once. The rearrangement joins TRBV19 to TRBJ1-2; TRBD1 might be the D (5 bases). This TCR was recovered from a human donor in good health. Sequences were obtained from blood. The CDR3: CASSIGRGLYGYTF. The CDR3 coding sequence is TGTGCCAGTAGTATTGGACGGGGACTCTATGGCTACACCTTC.